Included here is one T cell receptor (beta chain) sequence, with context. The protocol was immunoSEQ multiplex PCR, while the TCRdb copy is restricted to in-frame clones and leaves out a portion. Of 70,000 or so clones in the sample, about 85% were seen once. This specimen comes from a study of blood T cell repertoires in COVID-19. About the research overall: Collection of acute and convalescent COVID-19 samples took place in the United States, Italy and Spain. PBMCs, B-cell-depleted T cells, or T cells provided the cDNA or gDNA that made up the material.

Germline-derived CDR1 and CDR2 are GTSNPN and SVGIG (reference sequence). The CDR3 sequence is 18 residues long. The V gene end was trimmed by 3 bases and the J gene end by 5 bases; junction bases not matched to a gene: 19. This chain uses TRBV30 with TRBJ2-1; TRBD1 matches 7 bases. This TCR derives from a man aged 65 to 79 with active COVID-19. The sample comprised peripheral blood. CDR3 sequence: CAWRGFRQGEIQDNEQFF. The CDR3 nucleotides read TGTGCCTGGAGGGGCTTCCGACAGGGAGAAATTCAAGACAATGAGCAGTTCTTC.